These 13 T cell receptor beta chains were all obtained from the same sample, sequenced in a study of a mutant IDH1 vaccine in newly diagnosed glioma. This table comes from immunoSEQ multiplex PCR, and its TCRdb copy is limited to in-frame clones, with some not included. The sample records some 51,000 clones, about 74% being singletons. Time point meaning: baseline, week 1 (first vaccination visit). Noted treatment: pre-vaccination baseline after standard-of-care therapy. Sample: PBMCs, taken from a glioma patient treated with radiotherapy, temozolomide or both. The receptors come from a woman aged 40-49 years with glioma.

The chain carries TRBV6-5 and TRBJ2-7; D is undetermined. CDR3 length: 11 amino acids. Germline loops: CDR1 MNHEY, CDR2 SVGAGI. Between the trimmed V and J ends, which lost 4 bases and 7 bases, there was a span of 8 bases. The CDR3 region is CASSSGWEQYF. CDR3 DNA sequence: TGTGCCAGCAGTTCCGGATGGGAGCAGTACTTC.

This clone was seen more than once but under ten times. The chain uses TRBV5-1 and TRBJ2-7, with 9 bases aligning to TRBD2. Germline V gives CDR1 SGHRS, CDR2 YFSETQ. The CDR3 has 16 amino acids. With 2 bases clipped from V and 1 base from J, the junction kept 7 bases outside the gene matches. The CDR3, as DNA: TGCGCCAGCAGCTTAGGGGGAGCGGGGGGATCCTACGAGCAGTACTTC. Translated: CASSLGGAGGSYEQYF.

The chain links TRBV9 to TRBJ1-1; weak D call: TRBD1 (6 bases). The CDR3 is made up of 15 amino acids. Trimming cost V 4 bases and J 0 bases, with 13 bases left between them. The germline V gene encodes CDR1 SGDLS and CDR2 YYNGEE. The CDR3 loop reads CASSLPQGLNTEAFF. DNA of the CDR3: TGTGCCAGCAGCCTCCCACAGGGCCTGAACACTGAAGCTTTCTTT.

This chain links TRBV9 with TRBJ1-1; D gene ambiguous. Trimming removed 2 bases at V and 1 base at J, with 9 bases between. CDR3 length: 14 residues. Per germline, CDR1 SGDLS and CDR2 YYNGEE. This CDR3 reads CASSVKVGNTEAFF. Written as DNA, the CDR3 is TGTGCCAGCAGCGTCAAGGTGGGGAACACTGAAGCTTTCTTT.

The CDR3 DNA reads as TGCGCCAGCAGTGAAGCGAGTCCGAACACCGGGGAGCTGTTTTTT. It yields the protein CASSEASPNTGELFF. The rearrangement joins TRBV10-1 to TRBJ2-2; D uncertain. Per germline, CDR1 WNHNN and CDR2 SYGVQD (reference sequence). V lost 3 bases and J 0 bases, leaving 8 bases between the germline ends. The CDR3 is 15 residues long.

The genes are TRBV6-1 and TRBJ1-1; TRBD1 matches 10 bases. CDR1 and CDR2 (germline): MNHNS, SASEGT. The junction had 4 bases not matched to a gene; V was cut back by 5 bases and J by 10 bases. The CDR3 totals 12 residues. The CDR3 DNA reads as TGTGCCAGCAGTCGACAGGGGGCTTTAGCTTTCTTT. Protein product: CASSRQGALAFF.

Only a few counts were recorded for this clone. This sequence joins TRBV30 and TRBJ1-6; D is possibly TRBD1 (5 bases). Germline loops: CDR1 GTSNPN, CDR2 SVGIG (reference sequence). This CDR3 contains 17 residues. V was cut by 2 bases and J by 9 bases, with 23 bases left in between. CDR3 residues: CAWSRRAQGSLGSPLHF. For the CDR3, the DNA is TGTGCCTGGAGTCGAAGGGCGCAGGGCTCCCTTGGTTCACCCCTCCACTTT. The full variable domain, completed using reference TRBV30 and TRBJ1-6, is SQTIHQWPATLVQPVGSPLSLECTVEGTSNPNLYWYRQAAGRGLQLLFYSVGIGQISSEVPQNLSASRPQDRQFILSSKKLLLSDSGFYLCAWSRRAQGSLGSPLHFGNGTRLTVT.

V usage is TRBV27 and J usage is TRBJ2-1, with a weak D call TRBD1 (6 bases). The CDR3 runs 16 residues. With 3 bases removed from V and 3 bases from J, the gap between germline ends came to 15 bases. Germline lookup yields CDR1 MNHEY and CDR2 SMNVEV (reference sequence). The CDR3 reads CASSLFGDTHYNEQFF. CDR3 coding DNA: TGTGCCAGCAGTTTGTTTGGGGACACCCACTACAATGAGCAGTTCTTC.

The chain links TRBV4-3 to TRBJ1-2; possibly TRBD1 for D (5 bases). Trimming took off 0 bases at V and 7 bases at J, with 9 bases between the two ends. Looked up from germline, CDR1 is LGHNA and CDR2 is YSLEER. The CDR3 has 13 amino acids. CDR3 region: CASSQEGGTGYTF. The CDR3 DNA sequence: TGCGCCAGCAGCCAAGAAGGAGGGACTGGCTACACCTTC.

This clone has more than one count but fewer than ten. The genes are TRBV5-4 and TRBJ2-7; 9 bases match TRBD1. The CDR3 has 15 residues. Germline CDR1 and CDR2: SGHNT and YYREEE (reference sequence). The trim removed 3 bases at V and 4 bases at J, leaving 8 bases unmatched. CDR3: CASSSQGAPSYEQYF. In nucleotides, the CDR3 is TGTGCCAGCAGCTCACAGGGGGCACCTTCTTACGAGCAGTACTTC.

V gene TRBV25-1 combines with J gene TRBJ2-3; D is uncertain. The CDR3 is made up of 13 amino acids. Between the trimmed V and J ends, which lost 3 bases and 0 bases, there was a span of 4 bases. Germline CDR1 and CDR2: MGHDK and SYGVNS. For the CDR3, the DNA is TGTGCCAGCAGTGACCTAAGCACAGATACGCAGTATTTT. As protein: CASSDLSTDTQYF.

CDR3: CSAAYNEQFF. As DNA, the CDR3 is TGCAGCGCAGCGTACAATGAGCAGTTCTTC. The chain couples TRBV20-1 to TRBJ2-1; D call uncertain. The CDR3 consists of 10 residues. Per the germline V gene, CDR1 is DFQATT and CDR2 is SNEGSKA (reference sequence).

The CDR3 is CASSLSAGAGNGYTF. Here the CDR3 DNA reads TGTGCCAGCAGTTTATCGGCAGGGGCCGGGAATGGCTACACCTTC. V is TRBV6-5 and J is TRBJ1-2; maybe TRBD1 (6 bases). With 4 bases removed from V and 6 bases from J, the gap between germline ends came to 18 bases. The CDR3 is 15 amino acids. In germline, CDR1 is MNHEY, CDR2 SVGAGI.